The source of this TCR beta chain is a study of technical replicates of blood from several donors. Clones were sequenced by immunoSEQ multiplex PCR, and TCRdb holds only the in-frame ones, with some missing. The sample shows approximately 92,000 clones, 95% of them seen only once. V lost 0 bases and J lost 4; bases outside the gene matches: 6. CDR1 is SQVTM and CDR2 is ANQGSEA in the germline V gene. The CDR3 loop spans 14 amino acids. The TCR originated in a human donor in good health. Sequenced sample: T cells isolated from PBMCs. This chain links TRBV29-1 with TRBJ2-7; 7 nucleotides align to TRBD2. The CDR3 region is CSVEDPRGSYEQYF. The CDR3 bases are TGCAGCGTTGAAGATCCTCGCGGGAGTTACGAGCAGTACTTC.